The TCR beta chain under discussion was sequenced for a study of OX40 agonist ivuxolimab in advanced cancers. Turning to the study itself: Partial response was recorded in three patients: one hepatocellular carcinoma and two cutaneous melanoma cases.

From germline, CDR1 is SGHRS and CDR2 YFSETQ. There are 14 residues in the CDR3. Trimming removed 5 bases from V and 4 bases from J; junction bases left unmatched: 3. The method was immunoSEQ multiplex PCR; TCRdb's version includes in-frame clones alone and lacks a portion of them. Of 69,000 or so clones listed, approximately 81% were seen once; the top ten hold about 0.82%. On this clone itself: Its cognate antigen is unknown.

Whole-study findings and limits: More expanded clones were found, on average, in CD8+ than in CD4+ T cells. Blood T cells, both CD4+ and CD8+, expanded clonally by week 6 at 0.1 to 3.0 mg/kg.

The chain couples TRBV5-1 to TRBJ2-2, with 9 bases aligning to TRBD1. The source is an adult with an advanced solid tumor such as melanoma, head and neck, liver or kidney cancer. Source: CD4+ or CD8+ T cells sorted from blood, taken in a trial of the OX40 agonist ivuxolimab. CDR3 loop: CASRLQGATGELFF. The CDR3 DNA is TGCGCCAGCAGGCTACAGGGGGCCACCGGGGAGCTGTTTTTT.